The 17 T cell receptor beta chains below come from one sample, sequenced in a study of T cells in Graves' hyperthyroidism and ophthalmopathy. RNA transcripts were the template for amplifying TCR beta CDR3 regions. RT-PCR in the first round (using the HTBI primer set) targeted the TCR CDR3. One entry per CDR3 protein results from TCRdb running MiXCR on the multiplex PCR reads. The sample has fewer than 350,000 distinct CDR3 sequences; around 23% are singletons. Sequences were obtained from blood. These receptors were taken from a woman between 45 and 65 years old with Graves' hyperthyroidism.

This clonotype occurred many times. The V call is TRBV29-1, the J call TRBJ2-7; 8 positions match TRBD2. The trim removed 1 base at V and 6 bases at J, leaving 2 bases unmatched. The CDR3 sequence is 12 residues long. Germline loops: CDR1 SQVTM, CDR2 ANQGSEA. The CDR3, as DNA: TGCAGCGTTGAAGTCGGGAGGGGCGAGCAGTACTTC. Encoded protein: CSVEVGRGEQYF.

Ten or more counts support this clonotype. The chain has TRBV3-1 and TRBJ2-5; D is ambiguous. Germline CDR1 and CDR2: LGHDT and YNNKEL (reference sequence). The CDR3 covers 12 residues. V gave up 4 bases and J gave up 5 bases, with 8 bases separating them. CDR3 region: CASSRDRETQYF. The CDR3 DNA reads as TGTGCCAGCAGCCGGGATCGGGAGACCCAGTACTTC.

The chain couples TRBV19 to TRBJ1-5; TRBD1 matches 8 bases. Germline V gene data show CDR1 as LNHDA and CDR2 as SQIVND (reference sequence). This CDR3 has 14 amino acids. V trimming: 3 bases; J trimming: 6 bases; junction bases outside the gene matches: 4. This chain's CDR3 is CASSILQGGQPQHF. For the CDR3, the DNA is TGTGCCAGTAGTATTCTACAGGGGGGTCAGCCCCAGCATTTT.

This clonotype was seen a handful of times. The genes are TRBV5-1 and TRBJ1-5; 10 nucleotides match TRBD1. After removal of 4 bases from V and 5 bases from J, the junction contained 3 bases not matched to a gene. The CDR3 has 14 amino acids. Germline CDR1 SGHRS, CDR2 YFSETQ. CDR3 DNA sequence: TGCGCCAGCAGCATTGGACAGGGGGATCAGCCCCAGCATTTT. It codes for CASSIGQGDQPQHF. Supplemented by reference TRBV5-1 and TRBJ1-5, the full variable domain reads KAGVTQTPRYLIKTRGQQVTLSCSPISGHRSVSWYQQTPGQGLQFLFEYFSETQRNKGNFPGRFSGRQFSNSRSEMNVSTLELGDSALYLCASSIGQGDQPQHFGDGTRLSIL.

This clonotype was seen ten or more times. The chain carries TRBV7-6 and TRBJ2-3, with 12 bases that match TRBD2. The germline V gene encodes CDR1 SGHVS and CDR2 FNYEAQ. The CDR3 contains 17 residues. Unmatched junction bases numbered 7, after V lost 3 bases and J lost 3 bases. The DNA for the CDR3 is TGTGCCAGCAGCTTCCCCCTAGCGGGGGGGCCGACAGATACGCAGTATTTT. As protein: CASSFPLAGGPTDTQYF.

This clonotype was counted at least ten times. The chain employs TRBV6-1 and TRBJ1-2; no clear D gene. The CDR3 has 13 residues. The V gene's germline CDR1 is MNHNS and CDR2 SASEGT. Trimming took off 5 bases at V and 4 bases at J, with 11 bases between the two ends. The CDR3 loop reads CASSLDARYGYTF. The CDR3 bases are TGTGCCAGCAGTTTGGACGCCCGCTATGGCTACACCTTC.

At least ten counts were recorded for this clonotype. V gene TRBV18 combines with J gene TRBJ1-1; D not certain. Germline V lookup: CDR1 KGHSH, CDR2 LQKENI. The CDR3 length is 13 residues. The ends were cut back, 6 bases at V and 2 bases at J, with 10 bases in the middle. The CDR3 sequence is CASSRISNTEAFF. The CDR3 nucleotides read TGTGCCAGCTCCAGAATTAGTAACACTGAAGCTTTCTTT.

The chain joins TRBV2 to TRBJ2-3; 7 bases match TRBD1. Germline V CDR1 and CDR2: SNHLY, FYNNEI. This CDR3 has 15 amino acids. J lost 6 bases, V lost 8 bases, and 14 bases had no gene match. In DNA form, the CDR3 reads TGTGCCAGCGTGAAGAAGAGGGGGCGCTTCGATACGCAGTATTTT. The encoded protein is CASVKKRGRFDTQYF.

The genes are TRBV28 and TRBJ1-5, with D tentatively TRBD1 (6 bases). V lost 4 bases, J lost 0 bases, and 7 bases lay in between. The length of the CDR3 is 14 residues. Germline CDR1 MDHEN, CDR2 SYDVKM. In DNA form, the CDR3 reads TGTGCCAGCAGTTGGACAGCTAGCAATCAGCCCCAGCATTTT. It yields the protein CASSWTASNQPQHF.

This clonotype has ten or more counts. The rearrangement uses TRBV30 and TRBJ2-7; 8 positions match TRBD1. The CDR3 has 15 residues. Looked up from germline, CDR1 is GTSNPN and CDR2 is SVGIG (reference sequence). V lost 3 bases and J lost 2; bases outside the gene matches: 9. The CDR3 DNA follows: TGTGCCTGGAGCGTCGGGACAGGCTTTCCCTACGAGCAGTACTTC. Its protein product is CAWSVGTGFPYEQYF.

This clonotype was detected ten times or more. This chain connects TRBV25-1 to TRBJ2-7; the D gene could be TRBD1 or TRBD2 (5 bases each). The ends were cut back, 2 bases at V and 0 bases at J, with 23 bases in the middle. The CDR3 is 19 residues long. The germline CDR1 and CDR2 sequences are MGHDK and SYGVNS. CDR3 region: CASSELQLTGALSSYEQYF. As DNA, the CDR3 is TGTGCCAGCAGTGAACTTCAGCTGACCGGGGCCCTCAGCTCCTACGAGCAGTACTTC.

Ten or more counts support this clonotype. The gene calls are TRBV5-4 and TRBJ1-1, with D possibly matching TRBD1 (6 bases). CDR1 is SGHNT, CDR2 YYREEE, per germline (reference sequence). V lost 0 bases, J lost 3 bases, and 12 bases lay in between. CDR3 length: 15 amino acids. The CDR3 loop reads CASSLGHRADTEAFF. CDR3 DNA: TGTGCCAGCAGCTTGGGCCACAGGGCTGACACTGAAGCTTTCTTT.

This clonotype was counted ten times or more. The rearrangement joins TRBV20-1 to TRBJ2-7; TRBD2 might be the D (5 bases). The CDR3 contains 13 residues. V lost 6 bases to trimming and J lost 2 bases, with 14 bases between them. Germline loops: CDR1 DFQATT, CDR2 SNEGSKA (reference sequence). CDR3 sequence (DNA): TGCAGTGCCCCGCGGGTATCAACCTACGAGCAGTACTTC. This translates into CSAPRVSTYEQYF.

This clonotype has a count of ten or more. The chain links TRBV12-3 or TRBV12-4 to TRBJ2-1; 9 bases agree with TRBD2. J was trimmed by 0 bases and V by 6 bases; bases with no gene match: 6. The CDR3 length is 16 residues. The CDR3 coding sequence is TGTGCCAGCAGGTTTAGCGGGAGTGGCTCCTACAATGAGCAGTTCTTC. Encoded protein: CASRFSGSGSYNEQFF.

CDR3 sequence (DNA): TGTGCCAGCAGTCTCGCCGTTCGACAGGCTCAATACAATGAGCAGTTCTTC. This sequence encodes CASSLAVRQAQYNEQFF. This rearrangement joins TRBV27 to TRBJ2-1, with D possibly matching TRBD1 (6 bases). The CDR3 is 17 amino acids. Germline V gene lookup returns CDR1 MNHEY and CDR2 SMNVEV (reference sequence). V was cut by 5 bases and J by 4 bases, with 21 bases left in between.

This clonotype was picked up many times. The rearrangement joins TRBV7-9 to TRBJ2-1; D is perhaps TRBD2 (5 bases). Looked up from germline, CDR1 is SEHNR and CDR2 is FQNEAQ (reference sequence). V gave up 0 bases and J gave up 6 bases, with 9 bases separating them. This CDR3 has 14 residues. CDR3 nucleotide sequence: TGTGCCAGCAGCTTAGCGAGTACTAGCAATGAGCAGTTCTTC. This codes for CASSLASTSNEQFF.

This clonotype was found many times. The V gene is TRBV20-1, the J gene TRBJ2-1, with 10 bases lining up with TRBD2. CDR1 is DFQATT, CDR2 SNEGSKA, per germline (reference sequence). The junction had 10 bases not matched to a gene; V was cut back by 6 bases and J by 8 bases. The CDR3 consists of 14 residues. As DNA, the CDR3 is TGCAGTGCCCGCCTAGCGGGAGCTACAGATGAGCAGTTCTTC. It encodes CSARLAGATDEQFF.